Below are 16 T cell receptor beta chains sequenced from a single sample in a study of molecular identifiers for immune sequencing clone quantification. MiXCR was run by TCRdb on the PCR reads, yielding one entry per CDR3 protein. The table shows about 320,000 distinct CDR3 sequences, with about 21% occurring only once. Sequenced: naive CD8+ T cells from blood, with Jurkat cell RNA spiked in. Subset specified: FACS-sorted CD8+CD4-CCR7+CD45RA+ naive T cells. The source is a human donor in good health. Some libraries in this study had Jurkat cell RNA spiked in.

In the case of this clonotype: A much larger clone lies one base from this, so it may be a read error. The chain employs TRBV4-3 and TRBJ1-1; possibly TRBD1 for D (5 bases). Germline V gives CDR1 LGHNA, CDR2 YSLEER. V dropped 4 bases and J dropped 4 bases, with 16 bases sitting between them. The CDR3 has 15 residues. Here the CDR3 DNA reads TGCGCCAGCAGCCGGGGCCTTGTCCTGGGCACTGAAGCTTTCTTT. This codes for CASSRGLVLGTEAFF.

V and J are TRBV6-5 and TRBJ2-2, with 7 nucleotides matching TRBD1. Germline loops: CDR1 MNHEY, CDR2 SVGAGI. The CDR3 runs to 20 residues. Germline trimming cut 10 bases from V and 3 bases from J; bases unmatched to any gene: 26. The CDR3 reads CAISSTGTAKLGRDTGELFF. CDR3 DNA sequence: TGTGCCATCTCCTCAACCGGGACAGCTAAACTGGGTCGGGACACCGGGGAGCTGTTTTTT.

The table lists this clonotype with a few counts. A read error may account for a junction end that differs from germline. The V gene is TRBV5-6, the J gene TRBJ2-5, with a possible D match to TRBD2 (6 bases). Per germline, CDR1 SGHDT and CDR2 YYEEEE. This CDR3 spans 16 amino acids. The CDR3, as DNA: TGTGCCAGCAGCTTAATCCGACTAGGTCCTAGAGAGGCCCAGTACTTC. Protein: CASSLIRLGPREAQYF.

The V gene is TRBV12-3 or TRBV12-4, the J gene TRBJ2-1; tentatively, D is TRBD1 or TRBD2 (5 bases each). This CDR3 is 15 amino acids long. The ends were cut back, 6 bases at V and 0 bases at J, with 12 bases in the middle. The CDR3 DNA reads as TGTGCCAGCAGGGGGGACGGCAGCTCCTACAATGAGCAGTTCTTC. It translates to CASRGDGSSYNEQFF.

To note about this clonotype: A read error may be the cause here, since a much bigger clone is one base away. J is TRBJ2-1 and V is TRBV29-1, with 10 bases fitting TRBD1. Germline loops: CDR1 SQVTM, CDR2 ANQGSEA. The CDR3 totals 13 residues. The CDR3 DNA reads TGCAACGTTGAAGGGACAGGGGTAAATGAGCAGTTCTTC. Protein sequence: CNVEGTGVNEQFF.

This clonotype was picked up many times. CDR3 protein: CASSYSGSNTEAFF. Written as DNA, the CDR3 is TGTGCCAGCAGTTATTCCGGGAGCAACACTGAAGCTTTCTTT. This chain links TRBV6-2 or TRBV6-3 with TRBJ1-1; D is ambiguous. Trimming cost V 3 bases and J 2 bases, with 10 bases left between them. Germline V lookup: CDR1 MNHEY, CDR2 SVGEGT. CDR3 size: 14 residues.

This clonotype occurred many times. The chain joins TRBV2 to TRBJ2-5; the match to TRBD2 covers 9 bases. This CDR3 spans 14 amino acids. The germline V gene encodes CDR1 SNHLY and CDR2 FYNNEI. V was pared by 5 bases and J by 3 bases, with 4 bases of the junction left unmatched. The CDR3 region has the DNA TGTGCCAGCAGTTGGTTAGCGGGAGAAGAGACCCAGTACTTC. Its protein is CASSWLAGEETQYF.

This clonotype was picked up a small number of times. The chain employs TRBV29-1 and TRBJ1-3; possible D gene TRBD1, 6 bases. The CDR3 extends over 12 amino acids. Trimming left V 7 bases short and J 4 bases short, with 11 bases between. Germline values: CDR1 SQVTM, CDR2 ANQGSEA. The CDR3 bases are TGCAGCGGACATGGGACAGGAAACACCATATATTTT. It specifies CSGHGTGNTIYF.

This clonotype was seen more than once but under ten times. The chain combines TRBV7-9 with TRBJ2-5; 10 nucleotides match TRBD2. The J segment lost 5 bases and the V segment lost 5 bases, leaving 14 bases of the junction unmatched. Germline V gene sequence: CDR1 SEHNR, CDR2 FQNEAQ (reference sequence). CDR3 length equals 17 residues. The CDR3 loop is CASSAPGAGGLLETQYF. CDR3 DNA sequence: TGTGCCAGCAGCGCACCGGGAGCGGGAGGGCTCCTTGAGACCCAGTACTTC.

The V call is TRBV6-2 or TRBV6-3, the J call TRBJ2-5, with D perhaps matching TRBD2 (6 bases). Germline V gene lookup returns CDR1 MNHEY and CDR2 SVGEGT. Trimming took off 1 base at V and 0 bases at J, with 9 bases between the two ends. The CDR3 totals 15 residues. The CDR3 region has the DNA TGTGCCAGCAGTTACTTGGCGGGATACCAAGAGACCCAGTACTTC. It encodes CASSYLAGYQETQYF.

This clonotype was observed at least ten times. This rearrangement joins TRBV9 to TRBJ2-7; D is perhaps TRBD1 (6 bases). Germline values: CDR1 SGDLS, CDR2 YYNGEE. This CDR3 comprises 14 residues. V lost 3 bases, J lost 2 bases, and 12 bases lay in between. This CDR3 reads CASSERGQTYEQYF. CDR3 DNA: TGTGCCAGCAGCGAAAGAGGACAGACCTACGAGCAGTACTTC.

There are many counts of this clonotype. The rearrangement links TRBV24-1 to TRBJ2-3; D gene unclear. CDR1 and CDR2 from the germline V gene are KGHDR and SFDVKD. Trimming removed 6 bases from V and 0 bases from J, with 18 bases in between. CDR3 size: 17 residues. The CDR3 coding sequence is TGTGCCACCAGTCCAAACGTGGGCCCCCCTAGCACAGATACGCAGTATTTT. Translated, it gives CATSPNVGPPSTDTQYF.

This clonotype has only a few counts. The junction differs from germline at one of its ends, possibly a read error. The CDR3 region is CASSFLQGNYEQYF. The CDR3 coding sequence is TGTGCCAGCAGCTTTCTACAGGGGAACTACGAGCAGTACTTC. The chain uses TRBV5-3 and TRBJ2-7, with 7 nucleotides matching TRBD1. TRBV5-3 has ORF status, its function being uncertain. This CDR3 contains 14 residues.

About this clonotype itself: A read error is possible here, since a much larger clone lies one base away. This rearrangement joins TRBV12-3 or TRBV12-4 to TRBJ2-7; a possible D gene is TRBD1 (6 bases). This CDR3 has 15 residues. V gave up 7 bases and J gave up 5 bases, with 21 bases separating them. This CDR3 is CASTDPAQGRDEQYF. The CDR3 DNA reads TGTGCCAGCACCGATCCGGCACAGGGTCGAGACGAGCAGTACTTC.

The sample holds many counts of this clonotype. This chain uses TRBV5-1 with TRBJ1-1, with a tentative D call TRBD1 (6 bases). The CDR3 length is 17 residues. Trimming took 2 bases from V and 0 from J, leaving 17 bases between them. CDR1 SGHRS and CDR2 YFSETQ come from the germline V gene. This CDR3 is CASSLETGAYMNTEAFF. CDR3 nucleotides: TGCGCCAGCAGCTTAGAGACAGGAGCGTACATGAACACTGAAGCTTTCTTT.

Many counts were recorded for this clonotype. The V call is TRBV20-1, the J call TRBJ2-3; the match to TRBD2 covers 7 bases. The CDR3 totals 15 residues. Germline V gene sequence: CDR1 DFQATT, CDR2 SNEGSKA (reference sequence). Trimming at V came to 1 base and at J to 0 bases, leaving 4 bases not matched to a gene. The CDR3, as DNA: TGCAGTGCTAGAGGCATTAGCGGGAGCACAGATACGCAGTATTTT. This sequence encodes CSARGISGSTDTQYF.